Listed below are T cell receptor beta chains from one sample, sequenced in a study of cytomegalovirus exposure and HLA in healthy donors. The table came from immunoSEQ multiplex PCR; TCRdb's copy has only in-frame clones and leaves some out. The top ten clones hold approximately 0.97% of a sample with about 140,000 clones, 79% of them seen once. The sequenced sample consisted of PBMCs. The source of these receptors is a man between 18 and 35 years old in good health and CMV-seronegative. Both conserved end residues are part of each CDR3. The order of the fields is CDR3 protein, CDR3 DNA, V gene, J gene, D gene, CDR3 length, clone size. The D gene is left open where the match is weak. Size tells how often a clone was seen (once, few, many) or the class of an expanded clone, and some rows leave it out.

CDR3: CSAWRDTEAFF
DNA: TGCAGTGCTTGGAGGGACACTGAAGCTTTCTTT
V: TRBV20-1
J: TRBJ1-1
D: NA
length: 11
size: once

CDR3: CATSRTDNEAFF
DNA: TGTGCCACCAGCCGGACGGACAATGAAGCTTTCTTT
V: TRBV15
J: TRBJ1-1
D: NA
length: 12
size: NA

CDR3: CASSPDSRETQYF
DNA: TGTGCCAGCTCACCTGACAGTCGAGAGACCCAGTACTTC
V: TRBV18
J: TRBJ2-5
D: NA
length: 13
size: NA

CDR3: CASTLGGQGPDTQYF
DNA: TGCGCCAGCACCCTGGGCGGACAGGGCCCAGATACGCAGTATTTT
V: TRBV5-1
J: TRBJ2-3
D: TRBD1
length: 15
size: NA

CDR3: CATSRDGTPYGYTF
DNA: TGTGCCACCAGCAGAGATGGGACACCGTATGGCTACACCTTC
V: TRBV15
J: TRBJ1-2
D: NA
length: 14
size: NA

CDR3: CASSLGQGSSGYTF
DNA: TGTGCCAGTAGCCTGGGACAGGGGTCGTCAGGCTACACCTTC
V: TRBV19
J: TRBJ1-2
D: TRBD1
length: 14
size: NA

CDR3: CASSSSPSGSGNTIYF
DNA: TGTGCCAGCAGCTCTAGCCCCTCAGGCTCCGGAAACACCATATATTTT
V: TRBV7-8
J: TRBJ1-3
D: NA
length: 16
size: NA

CDR3: CASSPGGQGGEQYF
DNA: TGTGCCAGTAGCCCAGGGGGACAGGGAGGCGAGCAGTACTTC
V: TRBV19
J: TRBJ2-7
D: TRBD1
length: 14
size: once

CDR3: CSVSQGAHEQYF
DNA: TGCAGCGTTAGCCAGGGCGCACACGAGCAGTACTTC
V: TRBV29-1
J: TRBJ2-7
D: NA
length: 12
size: NA

CDR3: CASRTPTGTEQFF
DNA: TGTGCCAGTAGGACCCCAACAGGGACTGAGCAGTTCTTC
V: TRBV19
J: TRBJ2-1
D: NA
length: 13
size: NA

CDR3: CASSLGQGLPLGYGYTF
DNA: TGTGCCAGCAGCTTGGGACAGGGACTCCCTCTTGGCTATGGCTACACCTTC
V: TRBV5-6
J: TRBJ1-2
D: TRBD1
length: 17
size: NA

CDR3: CSSSSIGTGDTEAFF
DNA: TGTTCCAGCAGCTCAATAGGGACAGGGGACACTGAAGCTTTCTTT
V: TRBV7-9
J: TRBJ1-1
D: TRBD1
length: 15
size: NA

CDR3: CASSASGTGTYEQYF
DNA: TGTGCCAGCAGTGCCTCCGGGACAGGGACTTACGAGCAGTACTTC
V: TRBV2
J: TRBJ2-7
D: TRBD1
length: 15
size: once

CDR3: CASSTRGQGGQPQHF
DNA: TGTGCCAGTAGTACCCGAGGACAGGGCGGCCAGCCCCAGCATTTT
V: TRBV19
J: TRBJ1-5
D: TRBD1
length: 15
size: NA

CDR3: CASSEKQGLHEKLFF
DNA: TGCGCCAGCAGTGAGAAACAGGGGCTTCATGAAAAACTGTTTTTT
V: TRBV10-1
J: TRBJ1-4
D: TRBD1
length: 15
size: NA

CDR3: CASSLAGDRGSYNEQFF
DNA: TGTGCCAGCAGTCTAGCTGGCGACAGGGGTTCCTACAATGAGCAGTTCTTC
V: TRBV27
J: TRBJ2-1
D: TRBD1
length: 17
size: NA

CDR3: CASFGGGADYEQFF
DNA: TGTGCCAGCTTCGGCGGGGGGGCCGATTATGAGCAGTTCTTC
V: TRBV6-6
J: TRBJ2-1
D: TRBD2
length: 14
size: NA

CDR3: CASSQGQGIHQPQHF
DNA: TGCGCCAGCAGCCAAGGACAGGGGATCCATCAGCCCCAGCATTTT
V: TRBV4-3
J: TRBJ1-5
D: TRBD1
length: 15
size: NA

CDR3: CASSGLGGGDYGYTF
DNA: TGTGCCAGCAGTGGTCTAGGGGGAGGGGACTACGGCTACACCTTC
V: TRBV27
J: TRBJ1-2
D: NA
length: 15
size: NA

CDR3: CASSIWTGPEAFF
DNA: TGTGCCAGTAGTATCTGGACAGGGCCCGAAGCTTTCTTT
V: TRBV19
J: TRBJ1-1
D: TRBD1
length: 13
size: NA

CDR3: CASSYRAGRFDNSPLHF
DNA: TGTGCCAGCAGCTATCGGGCAGGGAGGTTCGATAATTCACCCCTCCACTTT
V: TRBV5-4
J: TRBJ1-6
D: NA
length: 17
size: few

CDR3: CASSQDLGQVVGYTF
DNA: TGCGCCAGCAGCCAAGATCTAGGACAGGTCGTGGGCTACACCTTC
V: TRBV4-3
J: TRBJ1-2
D: TRBD1
length: 15
size: NA

CDR3: CASSQTTGYGTYEQYF
DNA: TGTGCCAGCAGCCAGACAACAGGGTATGGGACCTACGAGCAGTACTTC
V: TRBV7-2
J: TRBJ2-7
D: NA
length: 16
size: NA

CDR3: CASSPAGSRPPTEAFF
DNA: TGTGCCAGCAGCCCCGCCGGGAGTCGGCCCCCCACTGAAGCTTTCTTT
V: TRBV7-3
J: TRBJ1-1
D: NA
length: 16
size: NA

CDR3: CASSPGQGFPTDTQYF
DNA: TGTGCCAGCAGCCCGGGACAGGGATTCCCCACAGATACGCAGTATTTT
V: TRBV5-5
J: TRBJ2-3
D: TRBD1
length: 16
size: NA

CDR3: CACPGTGSPGELFF
DNA: TGTGCCTGCCCCGGGACAGGGTCACCCGGGGAGCTGTTTTTT
V: TRBV30
J: TRBJ2-2
D: TRBD1
length: 14
size: NA

CDR3: CASSPWEGAASTDTQYF
DNA: TGTGCCAGTAGTCCGTGGGAAGGGGCAGCTAGCACAGATACGCAGTATTTT
V: TRBV19
J: TRBJ2-3
D: NA
length: 17
size: NA

CDR3: CASTPSGGAGAGELFF
DNA: TGTGCCAGCACGCCTAGCGGGGGGGCCGGGGCCGGGGAGCTGTTTTTT
V: TRBV9
J: TRBJ2-2
D: TRBD2
length: 16
size: NA

CDR3: CASSPMGLYGYTF
DNA: TGTGCCAGCAGCCCAATGGGCCTCTATGGCTACACCTTC
V: TRBV7-6
J: TRBJ1-2
D: NA
length: 13
size: NA

CDR3: CASSGRQFTEAFF
DNA: TGTGCCAGCAGCGGAAGACAGTTCACTGAAGCTTTCTTT
V: TRBV9
J: TRBJ1-1
D: NA
length: 13
size: NA

CDR3: CASSLRTGGNYEQYF
DNA: TGTGCCAGCAGCCTAAGGACAGGGGGAAACTACGAGCAGTACTTC
V: TRBV4-2
J: TRBJ2-7
D: TRBD1
length: 15
size: NA

CDR3: CASSLAPGSNSPLHF
DNA: TGTGCCAGCAGCTTAGCGCCGGGGTCTAATTCACCCCTCCACTTT
V: TRBV7-2
J: TRBJ1-6
D: NA
length: 15
size: NA

CDR3: CASSQGDWGNQPQHF
DNA: TGTGCCAGCAGCCAAGGGGACTGGGGTAATCAGCCCCAGCATTTT
V: TRBV4-2
J: TRBJ1-5
D: NA
length: 15
size: NA

CDR3: CARSLARLAGGDSPLHF
DNA: TGTGCCAGAAGCTTGGCGAGATTAGCTGGAGGGGATTCACCCCTCCACTTT
V: TRBV5-3
J: TRBJ1-6
D: NA
length: 17
size: NA

CDR3: CASRSTGGAGYGYTF
DNA: TGTGCCAGCAGATCTACAGGGGGCGCGGGCTATGGCTACACCTTC
V: TRBV6-5
J: TRBJ1-2
D: TRBD1
length: 15
size: NA

CDR3: CASKWTDRGYTF
DNA: TGTGCCAGTAAGTGGACTGACCGGGGCTACACCTTC
V: TRBV19
J: TRBJ1-2
D: NA
length: 12
size: few

CDR3: CASSLTQGGSYGYTF
DNA: TGTGCCAGCTCACTTACCCAGGGAGGCAGCTATGGCTACACCTTC
V: TRBV18
J: TRBJ1-2
D: NA
length: 15
size: NA

CDR3: CASSLSGPAYEQYF
DNA: TGTGCCAGCAGCTTAAGCGGGCCGGCCTACGAGCAGTACTTC
V: TRBV11-2
J: TRBJ2-7
D: NA
length: 14
size: NA

CDR3: CASSNPPGGQPQHF
DNA: TGTGCCAGCAGCAACCCTCCAGGGGGACAGCCCCAGCATTTT
V: TRBV21-1
J: TRBJ1-5
D: NA
length: 14
size: NA

CDR3: CASSTGTGAYEQYF
DNA: TGTGCCAGTAGTACCGGGACAGGGGCCTACGAGCAGTACTTC
V: TRBV19
J: TRBJ2-7
D: TRBD1
length: 14
size: NA

CDR3: CASSTNNSPLHF
DNA: TGCGCCAGCAGCACTAATAATTCACCCCTCCACTTT
V: TRBV5-1
J: TRBJ1-6
D: NA
length: 12
size: NA

CDR3: CASSGRGQGSTEAFF
DNA: TGCGCCAGCAGTGGGAGGGGGCAGGGGAGCACTGAAGCTTTCTTT
V: TRBV10-2
J: TRBJ1-1
D: TRBD1
length: 15
size: NA

CDR3: CATIQGEGDTEAFF
DNA: TGTGCCACCATACAGGGGGAGGGGGACACTGAAGCTTTCTTT
V: TRBV10-3
J: TRBJ1-1
D: TRBD1
length: 14
size: NA

CDR3: CASSLTGWSAEAFF
DNA: TGTGCCAGCAGTCTTACAGGGTGGAGCGCTGAAGCTTTCTTT
V: TRBV7-9
J: TRBJ1-1
D: NA
length: 14
size: NA

CDR3: CASSLNLRNTGELFF
DNA: TGTGCCAGCAGCTTGAACCTACGAAACACCGGGGAGCTGTTTTTT
V: TRBV5-6
J: TRBJ2-2
D: NA
length: 15
size: NA

CDR3: CASRLGLGTGELDGYTF
DNA: TGTGCCAGCAGGTTGGGGTTAGGGACAGGGGAATTGGATGGCTACACCTTC
V: TRBV7-2
J: TRBJ1-2
D: TRBD1
length: 17
size: NA

CDR3: CAIYSGTALYGYTF
DNA: TGTGCCATATATTCCGGGACAGCTCTCTATGGCTACACCTTC
V: TRBV2
J: TRBJ1-2
D: TRBD1
length: 14
size: NA

CDR3: CASSGTAANYGYTF
DNA: TGTGCCAGCAGCGGGACAGCAGCTAACTATGGCTACACCTTC
V: TRBV11-2
J: TRBJ1-2
D: TRBD1
length: 14
size: NA

CDR3: CATLRRDAYEQYF
DNA: TGTGCCACCCTAAGGAGGGATGCCTACGAGCAGTACTTC
V: TRBV2
J: TRBJ2-7
D: NA
length: 13
size: few

CDR3: CASRGGPNEQFF
DNA: TGTGCCAGCAGAGGGGGCCCCAATGAGCAGTTCTTC
V: TRBV11-1
J: TRBJ2-1
D: TRBD1
length: 12
size: NA

CDR3: CASRVLRGNNEQFF
DNA: TGCGCCAGCAGGGTTCTGAGGGGGAACAATGAGCAGTTCTTC
V: TRBV4-1
J: TRBJ2-1
D: NA
length: 14
size: few

CDR3: CASSQSDRGRFLGYGYTF
DNA: TGTGCCAGCAGCCAATCGGACAGGGGGCGGTTTCTGGGCTATGGCTACACCTTC
V: TRBV14
J: TRBJ1-2
D: TRBD1
length: 18
size: NA

CDR3: CATKDPGRSEKLFF
DNA: TGTGCCACCAAAGACCCAGGGAGGAGTGAAAAACTGTTTTTT
V: TRBV19
J: TRBJ1-4
D: NA
length: 14
size: NA